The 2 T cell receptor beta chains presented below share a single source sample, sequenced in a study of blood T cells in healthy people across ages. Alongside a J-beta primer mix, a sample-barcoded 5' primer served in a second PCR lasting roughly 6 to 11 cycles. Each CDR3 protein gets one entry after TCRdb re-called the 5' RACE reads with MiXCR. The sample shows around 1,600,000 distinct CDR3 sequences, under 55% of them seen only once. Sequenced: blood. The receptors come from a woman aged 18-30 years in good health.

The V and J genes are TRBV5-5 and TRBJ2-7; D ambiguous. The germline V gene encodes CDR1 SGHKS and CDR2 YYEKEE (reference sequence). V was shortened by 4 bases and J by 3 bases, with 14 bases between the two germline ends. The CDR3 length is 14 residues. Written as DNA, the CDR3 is TGTGCCAGCAGCCAAGGGTTCCTGAACTACGAGCAGTACTTC. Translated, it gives CASSQGFLNYEQYF.

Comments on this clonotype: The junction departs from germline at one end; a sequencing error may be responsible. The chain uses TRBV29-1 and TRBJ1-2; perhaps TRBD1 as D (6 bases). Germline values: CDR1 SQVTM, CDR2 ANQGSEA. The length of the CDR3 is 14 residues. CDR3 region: CSVPREGGRDGCTF. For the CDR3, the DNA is TGCAGCGTTCCCAGGGAGGGGGGGAGAGATGGCTGCACCTTC.